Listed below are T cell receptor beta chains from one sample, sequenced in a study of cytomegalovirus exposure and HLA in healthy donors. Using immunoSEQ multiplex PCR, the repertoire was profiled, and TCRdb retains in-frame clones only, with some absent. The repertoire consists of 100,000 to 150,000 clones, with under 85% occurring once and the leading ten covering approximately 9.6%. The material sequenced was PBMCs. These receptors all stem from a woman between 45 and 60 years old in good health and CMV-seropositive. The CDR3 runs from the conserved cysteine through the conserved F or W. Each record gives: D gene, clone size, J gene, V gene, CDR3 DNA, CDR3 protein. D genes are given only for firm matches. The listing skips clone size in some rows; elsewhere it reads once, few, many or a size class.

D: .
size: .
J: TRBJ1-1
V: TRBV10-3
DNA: TGTGCCATCAGCCCGTCAGGGGATAACACTGAAGCTTTCTTT
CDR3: CAISPSGDNTEAFF

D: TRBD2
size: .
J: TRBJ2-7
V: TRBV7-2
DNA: TGTGCCAGCAGCTCACTAGCGGGAGGCTACGAGCAGTACTTC
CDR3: CASSSLAGGYEQYF

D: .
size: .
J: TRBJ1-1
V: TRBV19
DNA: TGTGCCACCAGCTGGTGGGGAAGGGGGACTGAAGCTTTCTTT
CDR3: CATSWWGRGTEAFF

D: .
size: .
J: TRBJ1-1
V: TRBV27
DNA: TGTGCCAGCAGTCACAACGCCCCCAACACTGAAGCTTTCTTT
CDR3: CASSHNAPNTEAFF

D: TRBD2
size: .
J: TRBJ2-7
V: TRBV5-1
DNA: TGCGCCAGCAGCTTGGCCGGGGCGGGGGGGACCTACGAGCAGTACTTC
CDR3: CASSLAGAGGTYEQYF

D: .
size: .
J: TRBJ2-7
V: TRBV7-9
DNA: TGTGCCAGCAGCTTTGCCCCGGGTAAAGGCTACGAGCAGTACTTC
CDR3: CASSFAPGKGYEQYF

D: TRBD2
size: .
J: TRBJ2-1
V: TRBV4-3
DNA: TGCGCCAGCAGCCAAGGCCTAGCGGGGGGCCCTGAGCAGTTCTTC
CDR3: CASSQGLAGGPEQFF

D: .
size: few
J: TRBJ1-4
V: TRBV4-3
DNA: TGCGCCAGCAGCCAAGACCAACCCATGGGGGCAGCCTGGGGGAAACTGTTTTTT
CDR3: CASSQDQPMGAAWGKLFF

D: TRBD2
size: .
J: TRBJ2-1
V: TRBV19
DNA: TGTGCCAGTAGTATTGAGATAGCGGGAAGGCGATACAATGAGCAGTTCTTC
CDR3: CASSIEIAGRRYNEQFF

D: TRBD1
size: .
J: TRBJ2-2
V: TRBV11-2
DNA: TGTGCCAGCAGCTCGGGGACAGGGTTTAACGGGGAGCTGTTTTTT
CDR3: CASSSGTGFNGELFF

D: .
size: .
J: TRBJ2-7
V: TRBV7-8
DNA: TGTGCCAGCAGCGTAGAAACACAGGGTTCAGACGAGCAGTACTTC
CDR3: CASSVETQGSDEQYF

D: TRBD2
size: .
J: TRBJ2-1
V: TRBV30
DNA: TGTGCCTGGAGTCCGGGACTAGCGGAGCAGTTCTTC
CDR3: CAWSPGLAEQFF

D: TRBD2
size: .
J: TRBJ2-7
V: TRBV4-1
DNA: TGCGCCAGCAGCCTTATGACTAGCGGGGACCCCTACGAGCAGTACTTC
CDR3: CASSLMTSGDPYEQYF

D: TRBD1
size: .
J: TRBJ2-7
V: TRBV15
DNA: TGTGCCACCAGGGGGACAGGGGCCAACGAGCAGTACTTC
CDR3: CATRGTGANEQYF

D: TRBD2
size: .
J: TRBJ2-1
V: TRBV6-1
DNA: TGTGCCAGCAGTCGCGGGAGGGACAATGAGCAGTTCTTC
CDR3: CASSRGRDNEQFF

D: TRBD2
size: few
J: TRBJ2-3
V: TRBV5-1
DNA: TGCGCCAGCAGCCTGCTGGGACTAGCGGGGGGGAATACAGATACGCAGTATTTT
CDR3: CASSLLGLAGGNTDTQYF

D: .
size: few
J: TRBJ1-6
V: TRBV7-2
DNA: TGTGCCAGCAGCTTAGAGCCGAATTCACCCCTCCACTTT
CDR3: CASSLEPNSPLHF

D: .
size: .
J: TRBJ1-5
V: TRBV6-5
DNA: TGTGCCAGCAGTTTAGACTTCGATCAGCCCCAGCATTTT
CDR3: CASSLDFDQPQHF

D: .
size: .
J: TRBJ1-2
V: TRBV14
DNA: TGTGCCAGCAGCCAAGCGGGGGGACGGGGTGGCTACACCTTC
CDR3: CASSQAGGRGGYTF

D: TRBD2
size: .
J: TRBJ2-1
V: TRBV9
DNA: TGTGCCAGCAGCGTTGGGACTAGCGGTTACAATGAGCAGTTCTTC
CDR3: CASSVGTSGYNEQFF

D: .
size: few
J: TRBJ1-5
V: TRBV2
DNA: TGTGCCAGCAGTGCCTGGGGCCCTAGCAATCAGCCCCAGCATTTT
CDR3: CASSAWGPSNQPQHF

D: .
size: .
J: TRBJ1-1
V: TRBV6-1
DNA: TGTGCCTCCGTGAGAGGCTTGAACACTGAAGCTTTCTTT
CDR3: CASVRGLNTEAFF

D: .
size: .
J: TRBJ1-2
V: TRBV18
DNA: TGTGCCAGCTCTCAGGAACCCTATGGCTACACCTTC
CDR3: CASSQEPYGYTF

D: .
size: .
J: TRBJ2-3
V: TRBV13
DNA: TGTGCCAGCAGCACCGGTCCTGCCGATACGCAGTATTTT
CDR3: CASSTGPADTQYF

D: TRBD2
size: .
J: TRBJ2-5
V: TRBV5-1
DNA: TGCGCCACCCGTTCCGGGAGGGCCGGGGAGACCCAGTACTTC
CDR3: CATRSGRAGETQYF

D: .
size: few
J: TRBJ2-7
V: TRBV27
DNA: TGTGCCAGCAGTTTCATAGACGGGGGACAGAATTACGAGCAGTACTTC
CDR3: CASSFIDGGQNYEQYF

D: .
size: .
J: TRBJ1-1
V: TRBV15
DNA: TGTGCCACCAGCAGAGATCGGAGGGAGGGAGCTTTCTTT
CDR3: CATSRDRREGAFF

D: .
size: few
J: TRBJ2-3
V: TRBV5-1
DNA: TGCGCCAGCAGCCCTCCTCCCTCGGATACGCAGTATTTT
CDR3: CASSPPPSDTQYF

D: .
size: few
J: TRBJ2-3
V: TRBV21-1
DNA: TGTGCCAGCAGCAAAGTTCTTAAGCGACCCTGCACAGATACGCAGTATTTT
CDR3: CASSKVLKRPCTDTQYF

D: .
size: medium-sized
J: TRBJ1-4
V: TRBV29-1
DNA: TGCAGCGTGATGGTGAGGACTAATGAAAAACTGTTTTTT
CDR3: CSVMVRTNEKLFF

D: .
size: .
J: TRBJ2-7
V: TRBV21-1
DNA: TGTGCCAGCAGGGGGGACGGGGGGGAGAGCTCCTACGAGCAGTACTTC
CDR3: CASRGDGGESSYEQYF

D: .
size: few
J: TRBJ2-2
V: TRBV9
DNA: TGTGCCAGCAGCCGATCGAGATTAACCGGGGAGCTGTTTTTT
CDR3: CASSRSRLTGELFF

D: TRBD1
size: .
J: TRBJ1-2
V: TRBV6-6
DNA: TGTGCCAGCAGTTCCGTGGACAGGGCTGGCTACACCTTC
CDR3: CASSSVDRAGYTF

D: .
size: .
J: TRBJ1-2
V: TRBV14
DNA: TGTGCCAGCAGCCAACGACAGTTTCCTAACTATGGCTACACCTTC
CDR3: CASSQRQFPNYGYTF

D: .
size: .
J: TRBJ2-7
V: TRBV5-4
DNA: TGTGCCAGCAGCTCCAGGACAAGGCAGGGCGACGAGCAGTACTTC
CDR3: CASSSRTRQGDEQYF

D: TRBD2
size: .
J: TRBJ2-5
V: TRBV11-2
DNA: TGTGCCAGCAGCTTTGGGTATCTAGCGGGAACCCAAGAGACCCAGTACTTC
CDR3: CASSFGYLAGTQETQYF

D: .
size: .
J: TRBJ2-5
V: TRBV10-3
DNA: TGTGCCATCAGTGATCAAGGGGGAGAGACCCAGTACTTC
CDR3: CAISDQGGETQYF

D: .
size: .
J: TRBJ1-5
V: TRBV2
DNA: TGTGCCAGCAGGCGGACAGATAATAGCAATCAGCCCCAGCATTTT
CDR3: CASRRTDNSNQPQHF

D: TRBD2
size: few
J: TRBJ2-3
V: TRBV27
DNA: TGTGCCAGCAGCCAGGGACTAGCGGGAGTTGATACGCAGTATTTT
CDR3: CASSQGLAGVDTQYF

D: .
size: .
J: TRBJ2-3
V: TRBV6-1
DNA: TGTGCCAGCAATTCGGTGGGCTGGACAGATACGCAGTATTTT
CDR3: CASNSVGWTDTQYF

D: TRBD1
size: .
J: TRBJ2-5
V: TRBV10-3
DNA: TGTGCCATCAGGACAGGGGCCACGAACCAAGAGACCCAGTACTTC
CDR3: CAIRTGATNQETQYF

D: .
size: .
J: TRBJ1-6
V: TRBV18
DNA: TGTGCCAGCTCACCAGGAACAGGGACCTCATTAGCCCTCCACTTT
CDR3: CASSPGTGTSLALHF

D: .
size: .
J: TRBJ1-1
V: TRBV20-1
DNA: TGCAGCCCTTTGACAGGCACTGAAGCTTTCTTT
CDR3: CSPLTGTEAFF

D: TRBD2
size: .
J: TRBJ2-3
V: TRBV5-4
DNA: TGTGCCAGCAGCCCGAGCGGGGGGACTAGCACAGATACGCAGTATTTT
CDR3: CASSPSGGTSTDTQYF

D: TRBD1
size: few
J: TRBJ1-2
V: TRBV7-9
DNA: TGTGCCAGCAGCTTAGGGGCCGGGGGCAGGGGGAACTATGGCTACACCTTC
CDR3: CASSLGAGGRGNYGYTF